One sample yielded the 25 T cell receptor beta chains listed below, sequenced in a study of identical twins. A single record per CDR3 protein comes from TCRdb applying MiXCR to the 5' RACE reads. The profile shows a few hundred thousand distinct CDR3 sequences, 6.5% of them singletons. The same data also contributed to another study, on T cells expressing NK-cell markers.

Input material: CD8+ T cells sorted from blood. These receptors were taken from a woman aged 18-35 years in good health.

The rearrangement uses TRBV29-1 and TRBJ1-1, with no clear D. Germline V gives CDR1 SQVTM, CDR2 ANQGSEA. Between the trimmed V and J ends, which lost 0 bases and 8 bases, there was a span of 7 bases. The length of the CDR3 is 11 residues. Written as DNA, the CDR3 is TGCAGCGTTGAAGAAGATCGCGAAGCTTTCTTT. Its translation is CSVEEDREAFF.

This clonotype was detected ten times or more. The chain uses TRBV4-2 and TRBJ2-5; 8 nucleotides agree with TRBD2. Germline V gene lookup returns CDR1 LGHNA and CDR2 YNFKEQ. The CDR3 contains 14 residues. V shed 5 bases and J 6 bases; nucleotides not matched to a gene: 8. In nucleotides, the CDR3 is TGTGCCAGCAGCGGGCGGGGGGTCCTGAAGACCCAGTACTTC. It translates to CASSGRGVLKTQYF.

The chain carries TRBV11-3 and TRBJ1-1; 7 bases agree with TRBD1. The junction had 7 bases not matched to a gene; V was cut back by 5 bases and J by 1 base. The CDR3 spans 15 residues. The V gene's germline CDR1 is SGHNT and CDR2 YENEEA. CDR3 protein: CASSHRDSKNTEAFF. CDR3 in DNA: TGTGCCAGCAGCCATCGGGACAGCAAGAACACTGAAGCTTTCTTT.

This chain uses TRBV12-5 with TRBJ2-7; tentative D call: TRBD1 (6 bases). Per the germline V gene, CDR1 is LGHNT and CDR2 is FRNRAP. The CDR3 extends over 15 amino acids. V was clipped by 2 bases and J by 3 bases, with 14 bases between them. CDR3 sequence: CASGLSWDTNYEQYF. In DNA form, the CDR3 reads TGTGCTAGTGGTTTGTCCTGGGACACCAACTACGAGCAGTACTTC.

The V call is TRBV11-2, the J call TRBJ2-7, with TRBD2 matching over 12 bases. Germline values: CDR1 SGHAT, CDR2 FQNNGV. CDR3 size: 15 residues. V shed 5 bases, J shed 8 bases, and the junction held 10 bases outside the gene matches. CDR3 residues: CASSPGTSGSAKQYF. The CDR3 DNA follows: TGTGCCAGCAGCCCGGGGACTAGCGGGTCGGCGAAGCAGTACTTC.

This clonotype has a count of ten or more. This chain connects TRBV9 to TRBJ2-7; D is unclear. The germline V gene has CDR1 SGDLS and CDR2 YYNGEE. Trimming removed 4 bases from V and 2 bases from J, with 16 bases in between. This CDR3 comprises 15 residues. The DNA of the CDR3 is TGTGCCAGCAGCTCCCCCCTGGATGGGGCCTACGAGCAGTACTTC. Translation: CASSSPLDGAYEQYF.

The CDR3 reads CASSQVMAVLTTEAFF. As DNA, the CDR3 is TGCGCCAGCAGCCAAGTAATGGCAGTCCTAACCACTGAAGCTTTCTTT. The V and J genes are TRBV4-1 and TRBJ1-1; D gene uncertain. This CDR3 is 16 amino acids long. Per the germline V gene, CDR1 is MGHRA and CDR2 is YSYEKL. V lost 1 base, J lost 4 bases, and 16 bases lay in between.

This clonotype was observed a handful of times. The V gene is TRBV11-2, the J gene TRBJ2-1; 10 bases align to TRBD2. This CDR3 comprises 19 residues. The V segment lost 4 bases and the J segment 4 bases; nucleotides outside the gene matches: 16. Germline V gene data show CDR1 as SGHAT and CDR2 as FQNNGV. The chain's CDR3 is CASSSYPSPTSGPYNEQFF. Written as DNA, the CDR3 is TGTGCCAGCAGCTCATACCCCTCCCCGACTAGCGGGCCTTACAATGAGCAGTTCTTC. The full variable domain, in which reference TRBV11-2 and TRBJ2-1 provide the parts outside the CDR3, is EAGVAQSPRYKIIEKRQSVAFWCNPISGHATLYWYQQILGQGPKLLIQFQNNGVVDDSQLPKDRFSAERLKGVDSTLKIQPAKLEDSAVYLCASSSYPSPTSGPYNEQFFGPGTRLTVL.

V usage is TRBV29-1 and J usage is TRBJ2-3; TRBD2 agrees at 8 bases. V lost 1 base and J lost 3; bases outside the gene matches: 9. This CDR3 spans 16 amino acids. Germline V lookup: CDR1 SQVTM, CDR2 ANQGSEA. The CDR3 nucleotides read TGCAGCGTTGAAGGTCTTCGGGAGGGCCCTACAGATACGCAGTATTTT. Protein: CSVEGLREGPTDTQYF.

This clonotype was seen more than once but under ten times. The gene calls are TRBV20-1 and TRBJ2-3; D gene unclear. V shed 5 bases and J shed 6 bases, with 6 bases lying between them. CDR1 and CDR2 from the germline V gene are DFQATT and SNEGSKA (reference sequence). This CDR3 spans 10 amino acids. CDR3 sequence: CSAEHDTQYF. The DNA of the CDR3 is TGCAGTGCTGAGCACGATACGCAGTATTTT.

The CDR3 coding sequence is TGTGCAAGTCGCTTAGTGTGCCCTCGGGAGTTATCGTTCACCAATGAGCAGTTCTTC. This translates into CASRLVCPRELSFTNEQFF. V and J are TRBV12-2 and TRBJ2-1; TRBD2, the D gene given by the table, was not confirmed from the DNA. TRBV12-2 is an annotated pseudogene. The CDR3 extends over 19 amino acids.

In its sample, this clonotype was seen a few times. This chain connects TRBV3-1 to TRBJ2-4, with D unclear. Germline loops: CDR1 LGHDT, CDR2 YNNKEL (reference sequence). The V end lost 4 bases, the J end lost 0 bases, and 13 bases lay between the germline ends. This CDR3 region has 16 residues. The CDR3 is CASSPTGTLAKNIQYF. In DNA, the CDR3 is TGTGCCAGCAGCCCGACGGGTACCCTAGCCAAAAACATTCAGTACTTC.

The chain uses TRBV3-1 and TRBJ2-7; 7 bases map to TRBD2. CDR1 is LGHDT and CDR2 is YNNKEL in the germline V gene (reference sequence). CDR3 length equals 14 residues. Trimming cost V 2 bases and J 3 bases; bases outside gene matches: 4. This chain's CDR3 is CASSQRLAIYEQYF. In DNA form, the CDR3 reads TGTGCCAGCAGCCAAAGACTAGCCATCTACGAGCAGTACTTC.

The V gene is TRBV29-1, the J gene TRBJ2-3, with 7 bases that match TRBD2. The CDR3 length is 15 residues. Germline V CDR1 and CDR2: SQVTM, ANQGSEA. The ends lost 5 bases at V and 2 bases at J; junction bases unmatched: 10. CDR3 amino acids: CSVQRTGGITDTQYF. CDR3 nucleotides: TGCAGCGTTCAGAGAACGGGGGGAATCACAGATACGCAGTATTTT.

The chain links TRBV5-6 to TRBJ1-1; 7 nucleotides line up with TRBD1. The V segment lost 4 bases and the J segment 4 bases; nucleotides outside the gene matches: 7. CDR1 SGHDT and CDR2 YYEEEE come from the germline V gene. This CDR3 region has 14 residues. The CDR3 nucleotides read TGTGCCAGCAGCGGAAGGGGGCAGGGCACTGAAGCTTTCTTT. Translating gives CASSGRGQGTEAFF.

This clonotype showed up just a few times. The chain is built from TRBV6-2 or TRBV6-3 and TRBJ2-1, with D perhaps matching TRBD1 (6 bases). This CDR3 has 18 residues. Trimming took off 2 bases at V and 0 bases at J, with 17 bases between the two ends. Germline CDR1 is MNHEY and CDR2 is SVGEGT. The CDR3 sequence is CASSYLIRGTSSYNEQFF. The CDR3 nucleotides read TGTGCCAGCAGTTACCTCATTAGGGGGACCAGCTCCTACAATGAGCAGTTCTTC.

This clonotype occurred a few times. This chain connects TRBV11-2 to TRBJ2-2; D is possibly TRBD2 (6 bases). Germline CDR1 is SGHAT and CDR2 is FQNNGV. V was clipped by 4 bases and J by 1 base, with 19 bases between them. This CDR3 is 18 amino acids long. The DNA of the CDR3 is TGTGCCAGCAGCTCCGGGGTCGGGAGCTACGGGAACACCGGGGAGCTGTTTTTT. Translation gives CASSSGVGSYGNTGELFF.

V is TRBV13 and J is TRBJ2-3; 10 positions agree with TRBD2. V shed 0 bases and J 6 bases; nucleotides not matched to a gene: 6. CDR3 length: 16 amino acids. Per germline, CDR1 PRHDT and CDR2 FYEKMQ (reference sequence). The chain's CDR3 is CASSLGLAGAGDTQYF. The CDR3 nucleotides are TGTGCCAGCAGCTTAGGGCTAGCGGGGGCCGGGGATACGCAGTATTTT. Combining the CDR3 with reference TRBV13 and TRBJ2-3 gives the whole variable domain AAGVIQSPRHLIKEKRETATLKCYPIPRHDTVYWYQQGPGQDPQFLISFYEKMQSDKGSIPDRFSAQQFSDYHSELNMSSLELGDSALYFCASSLGLAGAGDTQYFGPGTRLTVL.

This clonotype was recorded many times. The chain joins TRBV6-1 to TRBJ1-3, with D uncertain. This CDR3 spans 17 amino acids. The V gene lost 2 bases and the J gene lost 0 bases, with 14 bases spanning the gap. Germline V gives CDR1 MNHNS, CDR2 SASEGT. DNA for the CDR3: TGTGCCAGCAGTGAATATCCAGGCGGAGGCTCTGGAAACACCATATATTTT. Its translation is CASSEYPGGGSGNTIYF.

The chain employs TRBV12-5 and TRBJ1-2; no definite D call. Germline V gene sequence: CDR1 LGHNT, CDR2 FRNRAP. Trimming removed 0 bases at V and 5 bases at J, with 7 bases between. The CDR3 is 13 amino acids. This CDR3 reads CASGLVGAYGYTF. CDR3 sequence (DNA): TGTGCTAGTGGTTTGGTGGGAGCTTATGGCTACACCTTC.

This clonotype appeared many times. The chain carries TRBV15 and TRBJ2-7; D might be TRBD2 (7 bases). Germline lookup yields CDR1 LNHNV and CDR2 YYDKDF (reference sequence). The V end lost 5 bases, the J end lost 1 base, and 18 bases lay between the germline ends. This CDR3 has 16 amino acids. CDR3 loop: CATSSLGGGPSYEQYF. The CDR3 nucleotides read TGTGCCACCAGCTCATTAGGGGGGGGTCCGTCCTACGAGCAGTACTTC. Filled out from reference TRBV15 and TRBJ2-7, the complete variable domain reads DAMVIQNPRYQVTQFGKPVTLSCSQTLNHNVMYWYQQKSSQAPKLLFHYYDKDFNNEADTPDNFQSRRPNTSFCFLDIRSPGLGDTAMYLCATSSLGGGPSYEQYFGPGTRLTVT.

V usage is TRBV11-3 and J usage is TRBJ2-3; D is possibly TRBD1 or TRBD2 (6 bases each). Trimming left V 5 bases short and J 6 bases short, with 18 bases between. This CDR3 is 15 amino acids long. The germline CDR1 and CDR2 sequences are SGHNT and YENEEA. CDR3 residues: CASSLLLAGVDTQYF. In DNA, the CDR3 is TGTGCCAGCAGCCTCTTACTAGCAGGGGTGGATACGCAGTATTTT.

This clonotype showed up just a few times. The CDR3 is CASSPAIPESGYEQYF. The CDR3 DNA follows: TGTGCCAGCAGCCCGGCTATCCCAGAAAGTGGTTACGAGCAGTACTTC. V is TRBV12-3 or TRBV12-4 and J is TRBJ2-7, with D unclear. V gave up 6 bases and J gave up 4 bases, with 22 bases separating them. CDR3 size: 16 residues.

The gene calls are TRBV12-3 or TRBV12-4 and TRBJ1-4; 7 positions match TRBD1. There are 15 residues in the CDR3. The V and J ends lost 5 bases and 8 bases, in that order; junction bases with no gene match: 11. CDR3 sequence: CASSDPTGLNEKLFF. The CDR3 DNA reads as TGTGCCAGCAGTGACCCGACAGGGCTGAACGAAAAACTGTTTTTT.

This clonotype was counted a few times. This rearrangement joins TRBV6-1 to TRBJ1-1; a possible D gene is TRBD1 (5 bases). CDR3 length equals 15 residues. Trimming removed 3 bases at V and 1 base at J, with 12 bases between. CDR1 and CDR2 (germline): MNHNS, SASEGT. CDR3 sequence: CASSDPWTPNTEAFF. The CDR3 coding sequence is TGTGCCAGCAGTGACCCGTGGACACCGAACACTGAAGCTTTCTTT.